What follows describes a single TCR beta chain. Its antigen is unknown. Germline V gene sequence: CDR1 MNHNS, CDR2 SASEGT. The CDR3 extends over 15 amino acids. V gave up 6 bases and J gave up 1 base; unmatched junction bases: 5. The source of the sample is a study of beta chain features in type 1 diabetes. Expressed TCRB transcripts were sequenced after all isolated RNA was converted to cDNA. TCRdb keeps only in-frame clones here, not all; method: immunoSEQ multiplex PCR. The data show 680,000 or so clones, with about a sixth seen just once and approximately 0.087% held by the top ten. Broader study findings: In all four CD4+ subsets, TCRB CDR3 length was significantly, moderately reduced in type 1 diabetes. Lower insertion and higher deletion counts appeared at VDJ junctions in type 1 diabetes patients.

The sequence was obtained from a man between 18 and 35 years old in good health. V gene TRBV6-1 combines with J gene TRBJ2-3, with 9 bases lining up with TRBD1. The sequenced sample was naive CD4+ T cells from blood. CDR3 sequence reads: CASRLQGAGTDTQYF. CDR3 DNA sequence: TGTGCCAGCAGGCTACAGGGGGCGGGCACAGATACGCAGTATTTT.